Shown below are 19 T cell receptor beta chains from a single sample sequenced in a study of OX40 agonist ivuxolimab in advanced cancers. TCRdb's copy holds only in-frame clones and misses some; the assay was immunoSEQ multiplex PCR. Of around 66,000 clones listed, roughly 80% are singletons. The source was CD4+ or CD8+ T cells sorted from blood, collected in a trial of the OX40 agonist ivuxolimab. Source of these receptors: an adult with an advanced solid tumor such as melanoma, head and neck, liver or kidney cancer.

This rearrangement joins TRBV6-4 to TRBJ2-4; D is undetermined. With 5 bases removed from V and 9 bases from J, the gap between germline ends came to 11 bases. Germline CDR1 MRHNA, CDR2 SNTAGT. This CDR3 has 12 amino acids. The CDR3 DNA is TGTGCCAGCAGTCTACCCAAGTCCATTCAGTACTTC. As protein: CASSLPKSIQYF.

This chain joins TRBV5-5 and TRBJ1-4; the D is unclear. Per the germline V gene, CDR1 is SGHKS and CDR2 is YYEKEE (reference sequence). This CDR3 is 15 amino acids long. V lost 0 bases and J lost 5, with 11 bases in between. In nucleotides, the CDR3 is TGTGCCAGCAGCTTGGGGGGAACAGTGAATGAAAAACTGTTTTTT. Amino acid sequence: CASSLGGTVNEKLFF.

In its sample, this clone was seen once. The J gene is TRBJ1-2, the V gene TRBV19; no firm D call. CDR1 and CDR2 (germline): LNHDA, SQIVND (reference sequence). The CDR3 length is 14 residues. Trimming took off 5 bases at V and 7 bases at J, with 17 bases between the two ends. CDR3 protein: CASSPDQSPAGYTF. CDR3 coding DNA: TGTGCCAGTAGTCCCGACCAGTCCCCGGCTGGCTACACCTTC.

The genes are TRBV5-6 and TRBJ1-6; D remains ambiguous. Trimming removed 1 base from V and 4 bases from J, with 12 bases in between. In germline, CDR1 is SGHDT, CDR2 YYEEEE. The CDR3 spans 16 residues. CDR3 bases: TGTGCCAGCAGCTTGAAAAACGGCAGGTATAATTCACCCCTCCACTTT. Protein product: CASSLKNGRYNSPLHF.

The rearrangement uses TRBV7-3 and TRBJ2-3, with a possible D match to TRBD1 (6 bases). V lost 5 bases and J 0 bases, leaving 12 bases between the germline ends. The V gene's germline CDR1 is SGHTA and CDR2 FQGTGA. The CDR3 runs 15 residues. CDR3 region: CASSLHRESTDTQYF. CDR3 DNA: TGTGCCAGCAGCCTACACAGGGAGAGCACAGATACGCAGTATTTT.

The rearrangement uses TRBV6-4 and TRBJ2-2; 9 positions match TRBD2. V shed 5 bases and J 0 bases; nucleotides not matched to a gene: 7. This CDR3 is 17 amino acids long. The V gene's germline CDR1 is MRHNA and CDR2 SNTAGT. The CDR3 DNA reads TGTGCCAGCAGTCCCACCTCTAGCGGGACGAACACCGGGGAGCTGTTTTTT. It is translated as CASSPTSSGTNTGELFF.

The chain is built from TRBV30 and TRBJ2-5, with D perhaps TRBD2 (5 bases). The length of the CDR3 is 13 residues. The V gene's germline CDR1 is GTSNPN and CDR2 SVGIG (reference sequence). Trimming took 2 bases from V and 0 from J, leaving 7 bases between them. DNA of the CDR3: TGTGCCTGGAGTCTCGGGGACCAAGAGACCCAGTACTTC. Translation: CAWSLGDQETQYF.

CDR3 amino acids: CASSRTGTASYNEQFF. The CDR3 DNA reads TGCGCCAGCAGCCGTACAGGGACGGCATCCTACAATGAGCAGTTCTTC. The V and J genes are TRBV5-1 and TRBJ2-1, with D possibly being TRBD1 (6 bases). Germline values: CDR1 SGHRS, CDR2 YFSETQ. Trimming left V 4 bases short and J 1 base short, with 15 bases between. This CDR3 comprises 16 residues.

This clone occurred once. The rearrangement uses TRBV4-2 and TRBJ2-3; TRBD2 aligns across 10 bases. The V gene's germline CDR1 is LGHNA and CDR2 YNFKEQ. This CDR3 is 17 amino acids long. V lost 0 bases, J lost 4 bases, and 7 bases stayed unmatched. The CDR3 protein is CASSQDSGRSSPDTQYF. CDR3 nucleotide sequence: TGTGCCAGCAGCCAAGATAGCGGGAGGTCGAGCCCAGATACGCAGTATTTT.

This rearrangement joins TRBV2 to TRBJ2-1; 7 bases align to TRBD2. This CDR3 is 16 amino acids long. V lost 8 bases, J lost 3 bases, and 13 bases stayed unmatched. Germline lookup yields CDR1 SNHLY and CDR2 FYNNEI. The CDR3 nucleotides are TGTGCCAGCCCACAACGGATGGGGGGGGACTACAATGAGCAGTTCTTC. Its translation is CASPQRMGGDYNEQFF.

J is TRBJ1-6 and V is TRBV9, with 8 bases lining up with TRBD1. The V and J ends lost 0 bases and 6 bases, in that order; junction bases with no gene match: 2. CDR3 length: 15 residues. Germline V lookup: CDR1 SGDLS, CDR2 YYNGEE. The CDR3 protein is CASSVDGQGNSPLHF. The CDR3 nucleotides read TGTGCCAGCAGCGTAGATGGACAGGGTAATTCACCCCTCCACTTT.

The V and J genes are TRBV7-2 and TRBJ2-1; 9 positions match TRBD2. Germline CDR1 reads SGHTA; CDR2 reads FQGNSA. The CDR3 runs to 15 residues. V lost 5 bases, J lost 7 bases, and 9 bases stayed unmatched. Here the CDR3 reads CASSPGRGGWNEQFF. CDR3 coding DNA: TGTGCCAGCAGCCCCGGGCGGGGGGGCTGGAATGAGCAGTTCTTC.

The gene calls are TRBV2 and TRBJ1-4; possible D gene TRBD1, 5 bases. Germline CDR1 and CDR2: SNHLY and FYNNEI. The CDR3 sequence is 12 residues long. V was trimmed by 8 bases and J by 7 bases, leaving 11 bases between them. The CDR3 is CASGGDGEKLFF. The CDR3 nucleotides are TGTGCCAGCGGAGGGGATGGTGAAAAACTGTTTTTT.

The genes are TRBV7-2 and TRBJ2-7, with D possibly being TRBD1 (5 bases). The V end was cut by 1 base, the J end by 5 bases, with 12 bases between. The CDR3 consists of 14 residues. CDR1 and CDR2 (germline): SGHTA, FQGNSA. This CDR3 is CASSLGQKADEQYF. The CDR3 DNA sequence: TGTGCCAGCAGCTTAGGACAGAAAGCCGACGAGCAGTACTTC.

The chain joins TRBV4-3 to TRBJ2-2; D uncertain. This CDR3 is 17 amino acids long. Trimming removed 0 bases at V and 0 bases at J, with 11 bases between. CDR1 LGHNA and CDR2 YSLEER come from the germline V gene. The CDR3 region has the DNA TGCGCCAGCAGCCAAGATTTGGCCGGATCGAACACCGGGGAGCTGTTTTTT. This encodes CASSQDLAGSNTGELFF.

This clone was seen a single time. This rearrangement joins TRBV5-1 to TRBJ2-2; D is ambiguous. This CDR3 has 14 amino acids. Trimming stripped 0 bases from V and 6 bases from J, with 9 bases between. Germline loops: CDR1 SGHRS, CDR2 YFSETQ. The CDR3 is CASSLEGRAGELFF. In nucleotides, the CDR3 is TGCGCCAGCAGCTTGGAGGGCCGGGCCGGGGAGCTGTTTTTT.

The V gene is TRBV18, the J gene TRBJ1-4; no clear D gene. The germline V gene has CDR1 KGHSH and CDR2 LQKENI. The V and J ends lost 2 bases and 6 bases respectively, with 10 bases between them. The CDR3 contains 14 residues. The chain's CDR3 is CASSPGGGYEKLFF. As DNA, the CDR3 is TGTGCCAGCTCACCAGGTGGAGGGTATGAAAAACTGTTTTTT.

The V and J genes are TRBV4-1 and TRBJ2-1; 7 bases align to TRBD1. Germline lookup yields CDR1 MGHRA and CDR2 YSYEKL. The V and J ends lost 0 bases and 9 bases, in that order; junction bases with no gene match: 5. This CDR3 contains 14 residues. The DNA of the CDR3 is TGCGCCAGCAGCCAAGATGACAGGGAAGGTGAGCAGTTCTTC. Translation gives CASSQDDREGEQFF.

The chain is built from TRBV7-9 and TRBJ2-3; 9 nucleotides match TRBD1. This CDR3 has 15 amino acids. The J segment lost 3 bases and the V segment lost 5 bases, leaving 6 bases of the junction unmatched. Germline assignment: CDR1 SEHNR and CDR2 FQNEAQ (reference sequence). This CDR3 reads CASSPGQGGTDTQYF. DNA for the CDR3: TGTGCCAGCAGCCCGGGACAGGGTGGAACAGATACGCAGTATTTT.